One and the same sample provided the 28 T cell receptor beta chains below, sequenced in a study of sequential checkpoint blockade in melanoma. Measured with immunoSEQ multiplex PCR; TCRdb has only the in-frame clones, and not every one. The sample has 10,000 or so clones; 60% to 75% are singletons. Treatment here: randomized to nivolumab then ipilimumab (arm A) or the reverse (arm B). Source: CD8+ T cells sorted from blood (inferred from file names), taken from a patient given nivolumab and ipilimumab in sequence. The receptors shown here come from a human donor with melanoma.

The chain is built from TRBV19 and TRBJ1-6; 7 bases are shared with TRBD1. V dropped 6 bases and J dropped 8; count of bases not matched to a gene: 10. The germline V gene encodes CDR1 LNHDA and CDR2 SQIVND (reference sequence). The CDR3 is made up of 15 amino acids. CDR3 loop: CASRTGTGLDSPLHF. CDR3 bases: TGTGCCAGTAGGACAGGGACGGGGTTGGATTCACCCCTCCACTTT. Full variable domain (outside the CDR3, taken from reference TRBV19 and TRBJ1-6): DGGITQSPKYLFRKEGQNVTLSCEQNLNHDAMYWYRQDPGQGLRLIYYSQIVNDFQKGDIAEGYSVSREKKESFPLTVTSAQKNPTAFYLCASRTGTGLDSPLHFGNGTRLTVT.

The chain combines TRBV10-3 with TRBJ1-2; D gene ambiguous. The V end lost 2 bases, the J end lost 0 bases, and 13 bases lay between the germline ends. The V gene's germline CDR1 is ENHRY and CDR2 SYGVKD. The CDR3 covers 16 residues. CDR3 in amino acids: CAISETISGSNYGYTF. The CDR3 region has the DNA TGTGCCATCAGTGAGACTATCAGTGGATCTAACTATGGCTACACCTTC.

The CDR3, as DNA: TGCGCCAGCAGCCAAGGGGGCCCAAGCGCACCCGGGGAGCTGTTTTTT. It translates to CASSQGGPSAPGELFF. The chain employs TRBV4-1 and TRBJ2-2; TRBD1 might be the D (5 bases). Germline V gives CDR1 MGHRA, CDR2 YSYEKL. The CDR3 covers 16 residues. Trimming stripped 1 base from V and 6 bases from J, with 15 bases between.

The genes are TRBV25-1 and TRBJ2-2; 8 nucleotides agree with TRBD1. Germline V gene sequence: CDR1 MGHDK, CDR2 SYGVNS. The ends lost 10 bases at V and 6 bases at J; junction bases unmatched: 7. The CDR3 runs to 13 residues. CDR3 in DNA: TGTGCCACCGCGACAGGGGAGGCCGGGGAGCTGTTTTTT. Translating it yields CATATGEAGELFF.

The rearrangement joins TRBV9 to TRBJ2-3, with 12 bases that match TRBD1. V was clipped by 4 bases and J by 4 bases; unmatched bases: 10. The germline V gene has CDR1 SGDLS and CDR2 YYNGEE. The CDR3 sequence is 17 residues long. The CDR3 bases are TGTGCCAGCAGCCATTATCGGGACAGGGGGCTGGCAGATACGCAGTATTTT. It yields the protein CASSHYRDRGLADTQYF.

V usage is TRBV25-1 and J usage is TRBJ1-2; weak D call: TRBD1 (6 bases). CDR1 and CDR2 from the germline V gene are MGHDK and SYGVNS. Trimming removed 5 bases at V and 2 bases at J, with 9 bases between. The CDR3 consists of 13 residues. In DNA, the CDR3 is TGTGCCAGCAGTCCCGGGACAAACTATGGCTACACCTTC. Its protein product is CASSPGTNYGYTF.

CDR3: CASSPERDLYNEQFF. The CDR3 DNA reads as TGTGCCAGCAGCCCGGAGCGGGACTTATACAATGAGCAGTTCTTC. The J gene is TRBJ2-1, the V gene TRBV7-2; 7 positions match TRBD2. The CDR3 runs to 15 residues. Germline CDR1 and CDR2: SGHTA and FQGNSA. Trimming cost V 5 bases and J 4 bases; bases outside gene matches: 8. The whole variable domain, remainder taken from reference TRBV7-2 and TRBJ2-1, is GAGVSQSPSNKVTEKGKDVELRCDPISGHTALYWYRQSLGQGLEFLIYFQGNSAPDKSGLPSDRFSAERTGGSVSTLTIQRTQQEDSAVYLCASSPERDLYNEQFFGPGTRLTVL.

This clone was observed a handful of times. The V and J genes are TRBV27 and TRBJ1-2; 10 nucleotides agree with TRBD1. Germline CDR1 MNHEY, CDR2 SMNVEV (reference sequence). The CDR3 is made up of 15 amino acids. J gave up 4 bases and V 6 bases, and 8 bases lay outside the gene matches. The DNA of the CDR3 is TGTGCCAGCAGCCCCGACAGGGGGCACGGCTATGGCTACACCTTC. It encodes CASSPDRGHGYGYTF.

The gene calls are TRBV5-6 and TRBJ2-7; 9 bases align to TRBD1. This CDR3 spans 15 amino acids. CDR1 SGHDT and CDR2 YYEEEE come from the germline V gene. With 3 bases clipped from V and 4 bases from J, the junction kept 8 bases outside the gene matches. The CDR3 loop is CASSSGGTGKYEQYF. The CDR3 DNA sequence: TGTGCCAGCAGCTCCGGCGGGACAGGGAAATACGAGCAGTACTTC.

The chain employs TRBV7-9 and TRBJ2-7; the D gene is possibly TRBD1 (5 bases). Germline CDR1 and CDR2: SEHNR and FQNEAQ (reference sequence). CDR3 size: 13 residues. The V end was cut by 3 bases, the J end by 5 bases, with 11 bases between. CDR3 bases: TGTGCCAGCAGCTTTCCAGGGTTCGACGAGCAGTACTTC. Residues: CASSFPGFDEQYF.

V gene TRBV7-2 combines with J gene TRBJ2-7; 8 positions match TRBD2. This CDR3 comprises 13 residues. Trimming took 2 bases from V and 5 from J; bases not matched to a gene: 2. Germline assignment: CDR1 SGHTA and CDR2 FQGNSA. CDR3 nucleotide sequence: TGTGCCAGCAGCTTACGGGAGGGCCACGAGCAGTACGTC. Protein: CASSLREGHEQYV.

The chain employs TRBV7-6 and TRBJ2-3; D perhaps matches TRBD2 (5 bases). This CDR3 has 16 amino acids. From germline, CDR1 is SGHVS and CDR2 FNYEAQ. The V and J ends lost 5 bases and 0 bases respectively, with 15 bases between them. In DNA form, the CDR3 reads TGTGCCAGCAGCCCGGGGAGAGCTCGTAGCACAGATACGCAGTATTTT. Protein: CASSPGRARSTDTQYF.

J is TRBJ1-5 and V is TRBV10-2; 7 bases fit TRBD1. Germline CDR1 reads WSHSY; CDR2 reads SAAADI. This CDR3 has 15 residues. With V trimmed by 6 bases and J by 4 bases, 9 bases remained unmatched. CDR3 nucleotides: TGCGCCAGCAGACTCGACAGGGATTGGAATCAGCCCCAGCATTTT. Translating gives CASRLDRDWNQPQHF.

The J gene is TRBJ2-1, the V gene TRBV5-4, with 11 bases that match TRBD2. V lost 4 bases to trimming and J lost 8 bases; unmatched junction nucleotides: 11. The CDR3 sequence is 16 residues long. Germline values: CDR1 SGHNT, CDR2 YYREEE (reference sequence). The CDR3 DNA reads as TGTGCCAGCAGCCCGGGACTAGCGGAGTTCAAGGATGAGCAGTTCTTC. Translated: CASSPGLAEFKDEQFF.

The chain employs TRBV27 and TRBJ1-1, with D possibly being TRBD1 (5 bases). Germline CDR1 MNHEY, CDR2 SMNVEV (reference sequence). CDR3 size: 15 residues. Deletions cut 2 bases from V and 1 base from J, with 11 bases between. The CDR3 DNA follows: TGTGCCAGCAGTTTAGTTGCGACAGCGAACACTGAAGCTTTCTTT. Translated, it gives CASSLVATANTEAFF.

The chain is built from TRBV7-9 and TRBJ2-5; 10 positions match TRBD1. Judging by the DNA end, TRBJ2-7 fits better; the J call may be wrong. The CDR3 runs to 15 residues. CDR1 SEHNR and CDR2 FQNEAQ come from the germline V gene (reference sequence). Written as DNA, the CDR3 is TGTGCCAGCAGCCCCCGGGACAGGGGACCGTACGAGCAGTACTTC. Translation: CASSPRDRGPYEQYF.

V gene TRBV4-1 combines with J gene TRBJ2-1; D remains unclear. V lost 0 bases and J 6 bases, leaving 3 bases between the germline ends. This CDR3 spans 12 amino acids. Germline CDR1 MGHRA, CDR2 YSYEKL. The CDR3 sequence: CASSQDRNEQFF. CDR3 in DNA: TGCGCCAGCAGCCAAGATCGCAATGAGCAGTTCTTC.

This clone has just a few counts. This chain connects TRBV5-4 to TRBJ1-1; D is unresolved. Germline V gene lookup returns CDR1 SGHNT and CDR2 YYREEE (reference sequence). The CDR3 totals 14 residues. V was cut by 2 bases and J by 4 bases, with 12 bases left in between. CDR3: CASSFSGGGTEAFF. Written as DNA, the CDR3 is TGTGCCAGCAGCTTTTCGGGAGGAGGCACTGAAGCTTTCTTT. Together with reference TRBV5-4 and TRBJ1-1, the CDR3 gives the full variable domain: ETGVTQSPTHLIKTRGQQVTLRCSSQSGHNTVSWYQQALGQGPQFIFQYYREEENGRGNFPPRFSGLQFPNYSSELNVNALELDDSALYLCASSFSGGGTEAFFGQGTRLTVV.

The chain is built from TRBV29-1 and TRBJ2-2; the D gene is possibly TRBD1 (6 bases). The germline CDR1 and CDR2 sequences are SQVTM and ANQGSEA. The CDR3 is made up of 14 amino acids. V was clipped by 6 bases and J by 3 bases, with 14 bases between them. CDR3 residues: CSVAPTGYTGELFF. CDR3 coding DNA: TGCAGCGTGGCCCCCACAGGGTACACCGGGGAGCTGTTTTTT.

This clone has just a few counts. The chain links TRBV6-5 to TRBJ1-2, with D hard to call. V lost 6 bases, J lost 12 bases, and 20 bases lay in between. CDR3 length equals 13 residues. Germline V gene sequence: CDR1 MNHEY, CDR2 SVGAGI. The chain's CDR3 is CASSPHAAVGDTF. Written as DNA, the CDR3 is TGTGCCAGCAGCCCCCACGCGGCGGTTGGTGACACCTTC.

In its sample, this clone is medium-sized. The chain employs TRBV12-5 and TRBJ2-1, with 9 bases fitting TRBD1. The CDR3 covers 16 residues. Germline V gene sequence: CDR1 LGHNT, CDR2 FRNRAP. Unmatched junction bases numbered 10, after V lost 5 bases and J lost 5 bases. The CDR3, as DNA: TGTGCTAGTGGTCCCGGGGGACAGGGTAATAACAATGAGCAGTTCTTC. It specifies CASGPGGQGNNNEQFF.

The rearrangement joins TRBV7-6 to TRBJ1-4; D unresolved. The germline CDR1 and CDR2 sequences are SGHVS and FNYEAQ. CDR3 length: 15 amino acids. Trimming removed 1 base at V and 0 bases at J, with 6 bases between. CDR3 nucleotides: TGTGCCAGCAGCTTAGGCTTAGCAACTAATGAAAAACTGTTTTTT. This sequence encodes CASSLGLATNEKLFF. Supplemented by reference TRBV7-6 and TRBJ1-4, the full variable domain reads GAGVSQSPRYKVTKRGQDVALRCDPISGHVSLYWYRQALGQGPEFLTYFNYEAQQDKSGLPNDRFSAERPEGSISTLTIQRTEQRDSAMYRCASSLGLATNEKLFFGSGTQLSVL.

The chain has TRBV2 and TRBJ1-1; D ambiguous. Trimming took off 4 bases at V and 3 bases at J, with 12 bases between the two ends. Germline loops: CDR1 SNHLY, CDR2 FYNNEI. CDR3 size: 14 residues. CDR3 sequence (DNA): TGTGCCAGCAGTGGAGGCAGTTGGTACACTGAAGCTTTCTTT. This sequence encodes CASSGGSWYTEAFF.

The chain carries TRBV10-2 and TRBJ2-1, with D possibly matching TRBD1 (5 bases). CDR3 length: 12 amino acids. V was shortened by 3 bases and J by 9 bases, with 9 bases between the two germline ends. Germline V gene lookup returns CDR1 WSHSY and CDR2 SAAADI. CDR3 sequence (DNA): TGCGCCAGCAGTGAAGGGGCCGGTGAGCAGTTCTTC. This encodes CASSEGAGEQFF.

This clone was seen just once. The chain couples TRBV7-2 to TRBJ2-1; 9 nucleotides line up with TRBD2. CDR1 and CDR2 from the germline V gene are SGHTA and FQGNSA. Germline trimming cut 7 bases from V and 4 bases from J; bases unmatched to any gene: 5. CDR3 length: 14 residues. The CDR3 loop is CASMRAGGYNEQFF. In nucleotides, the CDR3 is TGTGCCAGCATGCGGGCGGGGGGGTACAATGAGCAGTTCTTC.

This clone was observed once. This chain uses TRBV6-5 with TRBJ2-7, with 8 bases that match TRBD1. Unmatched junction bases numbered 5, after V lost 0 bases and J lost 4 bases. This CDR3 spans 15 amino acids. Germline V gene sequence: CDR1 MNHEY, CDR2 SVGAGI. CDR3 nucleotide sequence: TGTGCCAGCAGTTACTCTACAGGGGGTGCGTACGAGCAGTACTTC. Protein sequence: CASSYSTGGAYEQYF.

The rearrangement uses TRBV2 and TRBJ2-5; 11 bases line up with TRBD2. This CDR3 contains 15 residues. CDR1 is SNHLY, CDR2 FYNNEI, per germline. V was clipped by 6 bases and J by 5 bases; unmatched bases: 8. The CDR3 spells CASRGLAGGEETQYF. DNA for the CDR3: TGTGCCAGCAGGGGCCTAGCGGGAGGAGAGGAGACCCAGTACTTC.

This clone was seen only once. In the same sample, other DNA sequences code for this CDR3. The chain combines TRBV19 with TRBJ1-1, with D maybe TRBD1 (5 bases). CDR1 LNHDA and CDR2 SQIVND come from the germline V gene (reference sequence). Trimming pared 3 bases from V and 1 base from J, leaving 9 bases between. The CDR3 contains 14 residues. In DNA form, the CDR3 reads TGTGCCAGTAGTATTGGGCAGGGGAACACTGAAGCTTTCTTT. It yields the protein CASSIGQGNTEAFF.